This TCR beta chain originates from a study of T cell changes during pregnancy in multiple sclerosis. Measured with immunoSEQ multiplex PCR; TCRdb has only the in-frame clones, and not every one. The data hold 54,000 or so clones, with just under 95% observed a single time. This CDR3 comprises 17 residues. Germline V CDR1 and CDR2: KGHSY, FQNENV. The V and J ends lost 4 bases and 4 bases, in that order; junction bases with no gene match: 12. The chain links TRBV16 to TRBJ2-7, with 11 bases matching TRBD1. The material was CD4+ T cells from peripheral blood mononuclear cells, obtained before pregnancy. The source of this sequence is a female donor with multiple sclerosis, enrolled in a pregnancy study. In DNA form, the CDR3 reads TGTGCCAGCAGCCCGAAAATTGGACAGGGGGCATATTACGAGCAGTACTTC. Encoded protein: CASSPKIGQGAYYEQYF.